The clone carrying this T cell receptor beta chain has only a few counts. The sample belongs to a study of T cells after posttransplantation cyclophosphamide. The table came from immunoSEQ multiplex PCR; TCRdb's copy has only in-frame clones and leaves some out. The data show 45,000 to 65,000 clones, 86% seen once. The CDR3 has 12 amino acids. Trimming cost V 2 bases and J 9 bases, with 11 bases left between them. The germline CDR1 and CDR2 sequences are MDHEN and SYDVKM. The TCR originated in a man aged 25 to 45 with a blood cancer, CMV-positive, and with a related stem cell donor. The specimen sequenced was PBMCs. The rearrangement joins TRBV28 to TRBJ2-7; D is unresolved. In nucleotides, the CDR3 is TGTGCCAGCAGTTTAATTCGAGGTGTGCAGTACTTC. This encodes CASSLIRGVQYF.